Following are 2 T cell receptor beta chains from one sample sequenced in a study of graft-versus-host responses after intestinal transplantation. Repertoires were generated with immunoSEQ multiplex PCR, while TCRdb's copy carries only in-frame clones and drops some. The sample lists around 30,000 clones, 85% to 95% occurring once. Specimen: PBMCs, collected 66 days after intestinal transplant. The receptors stem from a human patient who received an intestinal transplant, so some T cells may come from the graft donor.

The V call is TRBV7-6, the J call TRBJ1-1, with D possibly being TRBD1 (5 bases). Germline-derived CDR1 and CDR2 are SGHVS and FNYEAQ. Deletions cut 0 bases from V and 10 bases from J, with 24 bases between. The CDR3 contains 17 residues. CDR3 sequence: CASSLAGGTRLIRVAFF. The CDR3 DNA is TGTGCCAGCAGCTTAGCGGGCGGGACTCGACTAATCCGGGTAGCTTTCTTT.

This chain uses TRBV27 with TRBJ1-6; 9 bases align to TRBD1. The ends lost 6 bases at V and 8 bases at J; junction bases unmatched: 5. The CDR3 spans 14 residues. Germline V gene data show CDR1 as MNHEY and CDR2 as SMNVEV (reference sequence). The CDR3 DNA is TGTGCCAGCAGGACGGGACAGGGTTATTCACCCCTCCACTTT. This codes for CASRTGQGYSPLHF.